Listed below are T cell receptor beta chains from one sample, sequenced in a study of shared clonotypes between healthy human individuals. Assay: immunoSEQ multiplex PCR; the TCRdb copy retains only in-frame clones and omits some. The sample records roughly 1.4 million clones, about 98.5% being singletons. The sequenced sample was naive CD4+ T cells sorted from blood. These receptors were taken from a man aged 25-40 years in good health. CDR3s include the opening cysteine and the closing phenylalanine or tryptophan. The D gene is left open where the match is weak. Part of the rows lack a size; the others show once, few, many or a class for expanded clones.

>TRBV7-3|.|15|.|TRBJ1-2
TGTGCCAGCAGCCACCGGGGTGGACAGAGCTATGGCTACACCTTC
CASSHRGGQSYGYTF
>TRBV7-2|TRBD2|15|.|TRBJ2-1
TGTGCCAGCAGCTTAAGAGCGGGGGCCAGGAATGAGCAGTTCTTC
CASSLRAGARNEQFF
>TRBV11-2|TRBD2|16|.|TRBJ2-3
TGTGCCAGCAGCTTAGGGCCTAGCGGAAACACAGATACGCAGTATTTT
CASSLGPSGNTDTQYF
>TRBV19|TRBD1|15|.|TRBJ2-7
TGTGCCAGTAGTACCCCGGGACAGAATACCTACGAGCAGTACTTC
CASSTPGQNTYEQYF
>TRBV18|TRBD2|14|.|TRBJ2-7
TGTGCCAGCTCACCGGGACTAGCGGGGCAGGAGCAGTACTTC
CASSPGLAGQEQYF
>TRBV7-9|.|14|once|TRBJ2-1
TGTGCCAGCAGCTTTCAGTCTTCTGACAATGAGCAGTTCTTC
CASSFQSSDNEQFF
>TRBV19|TRBD1|15|.|TRBJ1-5
TGTGCCAGCCGAGTTCCGACAGGGGGCTCGCAGCCCCAGCATTTT
CASRVPTGGSQPQHF
>TRBV7-8|TRBD1|16|once|TRBJ2-2
TGTGCCAGCAGCTTGTCCGGGACAGTGAACACCGGGGAGCTGTTTTTT
CASSLSGTVNTGELFF
>TRBV28|.|13|.|TRBJ2-2
TGTGCCAGTTTGACAGCGAACACCGGGGAGCTGTTTTTT
CASLTANTGELFF
>TRBV5-4|TRBD2|16|.|TRBJ2-7
TGTGCCAGCAGCCGGGGTACGGCGGGAGGAGACTACGAGCAGTACTTC
CASSRGTAGGDYEQYF
>TRBV7-9|TRBD2|14|.|TRBJ2-7
TGTGCCAGCAGCTTCGCCCTAGCGGGAGCTTTGCAGTACTTC
CASSFALAGALQYF
>TRBV5-1|.|17|.|TRBJ2-7
TGCGCCAGCAGCGTGAGAGCGTCGGTGGGTTCCACCTACGAGCAGTACTTC
CASSVRASVGSTYEQYF
>TRBV23-1|.|15|.|TRBJ2-3
TGCGCCAGCAGTCAATCAGGACAGAGCACAGATACGCAGTATTTT
CASSQSGQSTDTQYF
>TRBV21-1|.|20|.|TRBJ2-3
TGTGCCAGCAGCAGAGGAGGGCCCCCGGACGAGAAGGCTAGCACAGATACGCAGTATTTT
CASSRGGPPDEKASTDTQYF
>TRBV5-4|TRBD2|14|once|TRBJ2-7
TGTGCCAGCAGCCGGACTAGCGGTGCCCCCGAGCAGTACTTC
CASSRTSGAPEQYF
>TRBV11-2|.|14|.|TRBJ2-3
TGTGCCAGCAGCCCAGACGGCCGCACAGATACGCAGTATTTT
CASSPDGRTDTQYF
>TRBV5-4|.|15|.|TRBJ1-2
TGTGCCAGCAGCCCCGGGCGGGGTTTGGGATATGGCTACACCTTC
CASSPGRGLGYGYTF
>TRBV9|TRBD1|18|.|TRBJ1-4
TGTGCCAGCAGCGAGCGCGAGGGGGCCGGGCGGAGGAATGAAAAACTGTTTTTT
CASSEREGAGRRNEKLFF
>TRBV5-6|TRBD1|16|.|TRBJ2-3
TGTGCCAGCAGCTCGTCCCCGGGACAGTTCACAGATACGCAGTATTTT
CASSSSPGQFTDTQYF
>TRBV5-1|.|14|.|TRBJ1-5
TGCGCCAGCAGCTCCGGAGACCCGTCTCAGCCCCAGCATTTT
CASSSGDPSQPQHF
>TRBV7-9|TRBD1|14|.|TRBJ1-3
TGTGCCAGCAGCCTCGACAGGGCTGGAAACACCATATATTTT
CASSLDRAGNTIYF
>TRBV20-1|.|11|.|TRBJ2-3
TGCAGTGCTAGCCTACAGAGGGGGCAGTATTTT
CSASLQRGQYF
>TRBV12-1|.|17|.|TRBJ2-7
TGTGCCAGCAGCTTTGCTATCCCCTGGCGGCACTCCTACGAGCAGTACTTC
CASSFAIPWRHSYEQYF
>TRBV27|.|13|.|TRBJ1-5
TGTGCCAGCAGTTTATACAGGGATCAGCCCCAGCATTTT
CASSLYRDQPQHF
>TRBV6-5|TRBD2|15|.|TRBJ2-5
TGTGCCAGTTGGACTAGCGGGGGCAGAAAAGAGACCCAGTACTTC
CASWTSGGRKETQYF
>TRBV5-4|TRBD1|15|.|TRBJ1-2
TGTGCCAGCAGCGTACAGGGGGCCAAGGTCCAGGGCTACACCTTC
CASSVQGAKVQGYTF
>TRBV2|.|14|.|TRBJ2-2
TGTGCCAGCAGTGAAGGTTGGCCAGCCGGGGAGCTGTTTTTT
CASSEGWPAGELFF
>TRBV6-5|.|13|.|TRBJ1-2
TGTGCCAGCAGCAGACAGGCGCGCTATGGCTACACCTTC
CASSRQARYGYTF
>TRBV29-1|.|13|.|TRBJ2-3
TGCAGCGTCATTAGCGGTCGCCCAGATACGCAGTATTTT
CSVISGRPDTQYF
>TRBV5-1|.|14|.|TRBJ2-7
TGCGCCAGCAGCTCGTCGGGGACACTCTACGAGCAGTACTTC
CASSSSGTLYEQYF
>TRBV19|.|14|once|TRBJ1-2
TGTGCCAGTATTCGGGGGCCGGGTAACTATGGCTACACCTTC
CASIRGPGNYGYTF
>TRBV7-2|.|15|.|TRBJ2-2
TGTGCCAGCAGCCCACTGCCCGGGAGTACCGGGGAGCTGTTTTTT
CASSPLPGSTGELFF
>TRBV14|TRBD1|14|.|TRBJ2-7
TGTGCCAGCAGCCGATCGGGACAGACCTACGAGCAGTACTTC
CASSRSGQTYEQYF
>TRBV7-9|.|16|.|TRBJ1-2
TGTGCCAGCAGCCTACCCATGGCCCATACGTCTGATGGCTACACCTTC
CASSLPMAHTSDGYTF
>TRBV4-1|.|16|.|TRBJ1-4
TGCGCCAGCAGCCGCACCCAGGGCGGGTGGGGTGAAAAACTGTTTTTT
CASSRTQGGWGEKLFF
>TRBV27|.|15|.|TRBJ2-7
TGTGCCAGCAGGGGGAGTCGGGTTCGCTCCTACGAGCAGTACTTC
CASRGSRVRSYEQYF
>TRBV25-1|TRBD2|17|.|TRBJ2-5
TGTGCCAGCAGTGCCACACCAACTAGCGGGGGACAAGAGACCCAGTACTTC
CASSATPTSGGQETQYF
>TRBV30|.|16|once|TRBJ1-2
TGTGCCTGGAGTGTACTGAGCCCTGGGAAAAACTATGGCTACACCTTC
CAWSVLSPGKNYGYTF
>TRBV7-2|.|18|once|TRBJ1-4
TGTGCCAGCAGCCCCCTAGTGTGGATCGGGGCAACTAATGAAAAACTGTTTTTT
CASSPLVWIGATNEKLFF
>TRBV2|.|14|.|TRBJ1-2
TGTGCCAGCAGTGTGGGGGGCGCGAGAAGTGGCTACACCTTC
CASSVGGARSGYTF
>TRBV5-1|TRBD1|15|.|TRBJ2-3
TGCGCCAGCAGCTTCGCTACAGGGGTGGTAGATACGCAGTATTTT
CASSFATGVVDTQYF
>TRBV10-1|.|13|few|TRBJ2-7
TGCGCCAGCAGTGAGGGACGGTACTACGAGCAGTACTTC
CASSEGRYYEQYF